Below are 20 T cell receptor beta chains sequenced from a single sample in a study of a mutant IDH1 vaccine in newly diagnosed glioma. The antigens for these receptors are not known. Regarding time point: week 11, during vaccination. Topical imiquimod accompanied each vaccine dose, which consisted of 300 ug of mutant IDH1 20-mer peptide. The assay was immunoSEQ multiplex PCR, and TCRdb's table has in-frame clones only and misses some. The sample yields about 30,000 clones, roughly 89% seen once. Sequenced here: PBMCs, sampled from a glioma patient whose treatment included an IDH1 peptide vaccine. The receptors were sampled from a man aged 18 to 29 with glioma.

The chain carries TRBV30 and TRBJ1-4; 10 positions agree with TRBD1. The CDR3 extends over 14 amino acids. Germline CDR1 and CDR2: GTSNPN and SVGIG (reference sequence). V lost 3 bases and J lost 4; bases outside the gene matches: 2. The CDR3: CAWSRTGGNEKLFF. For the CDR3, the DNA is TGTGCCTGGAGCCGGACAGGGGGTAATGAAAAACTGTTTTTT.

The chain employs TRBV4-1 and TRBJ2-5; the D is unclear. Trimming removed 0 bases at V and 2 bases at J, with 10 bases between. Germline V gives CDR1 MGHRA, CDR2 YSYEKL. The CDR3 runs to 15 residues. This chain's CDR3 is CASSQDQRPQETQYF. DNA for the CDR3: TGCGCCAGCAGCCAAGATCAACGGCCTCAAGAGACCCAGTACTTC.

This chain joins TRBV4-1 and TRBJ1-2; D uncertain. This CDR3 comprises 13 residues. Germline assignment: CDR1 MGHRA and CDR2 YSYEKL. Deletions cut 0 bases from V and 12 bases from J, with 14 bases between. CDR3 DNA sequence: TGCGCCAGCAGCCAAGATAGGCGGGGAAGTAACACCTTC. Encoded protein: CASSQDRRGSNTF.

The J gene is TRBJ2-3, the V gene TRBV11-2, with D possibly called TRBD1 or TRBD2 (5 bases each). This CDR3 has 16 residues. Trimming removed 3 bases at V and 3 bases at J, with 16 bases between. Germline assignment: CDR1 SGHAT and CDR2 FQNNGV. This CDR3 is CASSLTPGRLTDTQYF. CDR3 bases: TGTGCCAGCAGCTTGACTCCGGGACGGTTAACAGATACGCAGTATTTT.

The rearrangement uses TRBV5-5 and TRBJ1-2; D is ambiguous. The CDR3 is 13 residues long. The germline V gene has CDR1 SGHKS and CDR2 YYEKEE (reference sequence). Between the trimmed V and J ends, which lost 5 bases and 5 bases, there was a span of 13 bases. CDR3 residues: CASSLTALYGYTF. The CDR3 DNA reads TGTGCCAGCAGTTTGACTGCACTTTATGGCTACACCTTC.

The V and J genes are TRBV2 and TRBJ2-1, with TRBD2 matching over 13 bases. Germline CDR1 is SNHLY and CDR2 is FYNNEI. The V gene end was trimmed by 6 bases and the J gene end by 2 bases; junction bases not matched to a gene: 10. The CDR3 is made up of 18 amino acids. DNA for the CDR3: TGTGCCAGCAGCTCCCCAACTAGCGGGAGGGCCCCCTACAATGAGCAGTTCTTC. Translation: CASSSPTSGRAPYNEQFF.

The CDR3 reads CASSPFGTGYAYYEQYF. The CDR3 DNA sequence: TGCGCCAGCAGTCCGTTTGGGACAGGGTATGCCTACTACGAGCAGTACTTC. V and J are TRBV23-1 and TRBJ2-7; 9 positions agree with TRBD1. TRBV23-1 is known as an ORF, though its function is uncertain. V shed 4 bases and J 3 bases; nucleotides not matched to a gene: 13. The CDR3 has 17 amino acids.

The chain joins TRBV5-5 to TRBJ1-5, with D possibly being TRBD1 (5 bases). The CDR3 has 16 amino acids. V lost 3 bases to trimming and J lost 0 bases, with 13 bases between them. Looked up from germline, CDR1 is SGHKS and CDR2 is YYEKEE (reference sequence). The CDR3 bases are TGTGCCAGCAGCTGGGGGGACTCAAATAGCAATCAGCCCCAGCATTTT. Protein sequence: CASSWGDSNSNQPQHF. Full variable domain (outside the CDR3, taken from reference TRBV5-5 and TRBJ1-5): DAGVTQSPTHLIKTRGQQVTLRCSPISGHKSVSWYQQVLGQGPQFIFQYYEKEERGRGNFPDRFSARQFPNYSSELNVNALLLGDSALYLCASSWGDSNSNQPQHFGDGTRLSIL.

The chain employs TRBV15 and TRBJ1-2; possible D gene TRBD1, 6 bases. Germline-derived CDR1 and CDR2 are LNHNV and YYDKDF (reference sequence). The CDR3 length is 13 residues. V shed 2 bases and J shed 6 bases, with 10 bases lying between them. As DNA, the CDR3 is TGTGCCACCAGCAGAAGAGGGGGGGATGGCTACACCTTC. Protein sequence: CATSRRGGDGYTF.

The chain combines TRBV7-8 with TRBJ2-7; the match to TRBD2 covers 11 bases. This CDR3 comprises 15 residues. Losses at the gene ends were 7 bases for V and 1 base for J; bases not matched to a gene: 6. Germline lookup yields CDR1 SGHVS and CDR2 FQNEAQ. The CDR3 region is CASTGTSGGSYEQYF. In DNA, the CDR3 is TGTGCCAGCACCGGAACTAGCGGGGGATCCTACGAGCAGTACTTC.

This rearrangement joins TRBV4-1 to TRBJ2-7; 10 nucleotides agree with TRBD1. Trimming cost V 1 base and J 3 bases; bases outside gene matches: 9. The CDR3 has 17 residues. Germline V CDR1 and CDR2: MGHRA, YSYEKL. CDR3 sequence: CASSQAAGTGDVYEQYF. CDR3 sequence (DNA): TGCGCCAGCAGCCAAGCCGCCGGGACAGGGGATGTCTACGAGCAGTACTTC.

This clone was observed once. The rearrangement joins TRBV27 to TRBJ1-1; D gene ambiguous. V shed 5 bases and J shed 2 bases, with 9 bases lying between them. Germline V gives CDR1 MNHEY, CDR2 SMNVEV (reference sequence). This CDR3 comprises 13 residues. The CDR3: CASSPRGNTEAFF. CDR3 sequence (DNA): TGTGCCAGCAGTCCCCGGGGAAACACTGAAGCTTTCTTT.

The chain has TRBV18 and TRBJ1-1; no clear D. The CDR3 consists of 14 residues. Germline loops: CDR1 KGHSH, CDR2 LQKENI. The V and J ends lost 3 bases and 2 bases respectively, with 10 bases between them. CDR3 DNA sequence: TGTGCCAGCTCACCCCTCGGGGAAAACACTGAAGCTTTCTTT. This gives the protein CASSPLGENTEAFF.

The V gene is TRBV30, the J gene TRBJ1-5, with D perhaps TRBD1 (5 bases). The V gene lost 0 bases and the J gene lost 7 bases, with 16 bases spanning the gap. The germline CDR1 and CDR2 sequences are GTSNPN and SVGIG (reference sequence). CDR3 size: 15 residues. The DNA for the CDR3 is TGTGCCTGGAGTGTACTCAGGGACCCCAGGCAGCCCCAGCATTTT. Protein product: CAWSVLRDPRQPQHF.

This clone was observed a handful of times. The gene calls are TRBV2 and TRBJ1-1; TRBD1 is a possible D gene (5 bases). Trimming cost V 4 bases and J 1 base, with 10 bases left between them. This CDR3 has 14 amino acids. CDR1 SNHLY and CDR2 FYNNEI come from the germline V gene. The CDR3 reads CASSGQNSNTEAFF. The CDR3 nucleotides read TGTGCCAGCAGTGGACAGAATTCGAACACTGAAGCTTTCTTT.

The V gene is TRBV18, the J gene TRBJ1-1; D call uncertain. The CDR3 is made up of 14 amino acids. CDR1 and CDR2 from the germline V gene are KGHSH and LQKENI. Trimming left V 4 bases short and J 0 bases short, with 9 bases between. The CDR3 region has the DNA TGTGCCAGCTCACGGGCCAATATGAACACTGAAGCTTTCTTT. It is translated as CASSRANMNTEAFF.

V and J are TRBV6-6 and TRBJ2-1, with D perhaps matching TRBD1 (5 bases). The V end lost 3 bases, the J end lost 4 bases, and 13 bases lay between the germline ends. The CDR3 contains 15 residues. Germline loops: CDR1 MNHNY, CDR2 SVGAGI (reference sequence). The CDR3 region is CASSYRRTGYNEQFF. The CDR3 DNA sequence: TGTGCCAGCAGTTATCGGCGCACAGGTTACAATGAGCAGTTCTTC.

This chain joins TRBV10-3 and TRBJ2-3; D possibly corresponds to TRBD2 (6 bases). The V gene lost 11 bases and the J gene lost 2 bases, with 14 bases spanning the gap. The germline CDR1 and CDR2 sequences are ENHRY and SYGVKD. The CDR3 has 13 residues. This CDR3 is CAAQRAPTDTQYF. The CDR3 DNA reads TGTGCCGCACAGCGGGCCCCCACAGATACGCAGTATTTT.

The chain is built from TRBV7-9 and TRBJ2-5, with TRBD2 matching 14 bases. J was trimmed by 5 bases and V by 2 bases; bases with no gene match: 7. Per the germline V gene, CDR1 is SEHNR and CDR2 is FQNEAQ (reference sequence). The CDR3 is made up of 17 amino acids. CDR3 coding DNA: TGTGCCAGCAGCTTAATTTCCGGACTAGCGGGAGGTGAGACCCAGTACTTC. The encoded protein is CASSLISGLAGGETQYF.

The chain recombines TRBV20-1 with TRBJ2-5, with D unresolved. V lost 0 bases, J lost 4 bases, and 3 bases lay in between. The CDR3 is 11 amino acids. Germline V gene data show CDR1 as DFQATT and CDR2 as SNEGSKA (reference sequence). CDR3 in amino acids: CSARDIETQYF. The CDR3 DNA reads TGCAGTGCTAGAGATATAGAGACCCAGTACTTC.